This T cell receptor beta chain was profiled in a study of T cell changes during pregnancy in multiple sclerosis. Germline assignment: CDR1 SGHNT and CDR2 YYREEE (reference sequence). V lost 6 bases and J lost 5, with 14 bases in between. CDR3 size: 13 residues. The repertoire was sequenced with immunoSEQ multiplex PCR; TCRdb's copy has only in-frame clones and lacks some. Of about 50,000 clones in the sample, roughly nine tenths were seen once. This clone was picked up one time. The sample was CD4+ T cells from peripheral blood mononuclear cells, taken before pregnancy. The V and J genes are TRBV5-4 and TRBJ1-2, with D perhaps matching TRBD1 (6 bases). The clonotype comes from a female donor with multiple sclerosis, enrolled in a pregnancy study. CDR3 sequence reads: CASTVGQTYGYTF. CDR3 in DNA: TGTGCCAGCACCGTCGGACAGACATATGGCTACACCTTC.